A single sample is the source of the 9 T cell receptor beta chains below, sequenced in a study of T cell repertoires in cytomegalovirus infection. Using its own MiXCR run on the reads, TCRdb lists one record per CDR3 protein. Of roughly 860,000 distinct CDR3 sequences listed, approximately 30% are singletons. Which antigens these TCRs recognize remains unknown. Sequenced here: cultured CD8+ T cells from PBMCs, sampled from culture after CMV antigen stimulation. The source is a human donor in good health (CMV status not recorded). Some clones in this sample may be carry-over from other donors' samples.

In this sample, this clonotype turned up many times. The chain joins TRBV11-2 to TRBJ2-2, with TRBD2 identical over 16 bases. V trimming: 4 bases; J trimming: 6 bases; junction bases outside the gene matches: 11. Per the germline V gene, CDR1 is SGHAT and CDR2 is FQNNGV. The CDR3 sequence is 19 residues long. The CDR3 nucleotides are TGTGCCAGCAGCTCCACCGGGACTAGCGGGGGGGCCCGCCCCGGGGAGCTGTTTTTT. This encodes CASSSTGTSGGARPGELFF.

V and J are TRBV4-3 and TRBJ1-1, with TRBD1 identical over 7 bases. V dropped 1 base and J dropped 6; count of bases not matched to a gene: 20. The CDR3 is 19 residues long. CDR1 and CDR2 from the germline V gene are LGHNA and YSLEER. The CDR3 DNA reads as TGCGCCAGCAGCCAAGGGTCAGTCGACAGGGTACGAGTTGCCTCTGAAGCTTTCTTT. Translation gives CASSQGSVDRVRVASEAFF.

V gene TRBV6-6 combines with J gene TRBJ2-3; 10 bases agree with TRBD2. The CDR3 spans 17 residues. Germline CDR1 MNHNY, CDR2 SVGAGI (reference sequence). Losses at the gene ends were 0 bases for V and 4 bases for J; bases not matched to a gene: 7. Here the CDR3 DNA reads TGTGCCAGCAGTTACTCCTTAGCGGGGGGTTTGGCAGATACGCAGTATTTT. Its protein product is CASSYSLAGGLADTQYF.

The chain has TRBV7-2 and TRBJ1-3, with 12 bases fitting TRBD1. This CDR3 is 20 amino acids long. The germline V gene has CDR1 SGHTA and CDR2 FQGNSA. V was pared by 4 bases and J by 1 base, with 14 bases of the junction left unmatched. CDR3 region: CASSSPSGTGGLGSGNTIYF. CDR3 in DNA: TGTGCCAGCAGCTCTCCCTCCGGGACAGGGGGCTTGGGGTCTGGAAACACCATATATTTT.

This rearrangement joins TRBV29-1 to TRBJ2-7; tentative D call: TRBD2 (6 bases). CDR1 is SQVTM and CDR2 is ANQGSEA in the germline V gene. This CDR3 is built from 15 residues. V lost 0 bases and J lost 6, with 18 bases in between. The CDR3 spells CSVEDAGPLSPEQYF. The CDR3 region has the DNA TGCAGCGTTGAAGACGCGGGACCGTTATCTCCCGAGCAGTACTTC.

CDR3 loop: CASSYAGTGTKETQYF. DNA for the CDR3: TGTGCCAGCAGTTACGCCGGGACAGGGACAAAAGAGACCCAGTACTTC. The V call is TRBV6-6, the J call TRBJ2-5, with 9 bases aligning to TRBD1. Trimming took 2 bases from V and 3 from J; bases not matched to a gene: 7. Germline CDR1 is MNHNY and CDR2 is SVGAGI (reference sequence). The CDR3 spans 16 residues.

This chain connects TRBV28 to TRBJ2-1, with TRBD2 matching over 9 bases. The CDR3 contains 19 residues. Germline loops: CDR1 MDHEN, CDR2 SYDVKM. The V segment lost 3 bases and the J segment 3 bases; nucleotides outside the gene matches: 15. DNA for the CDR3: TGTGCCAGCAGTTTTGGCGGAGGGGCGGGGGGGCCTCTCTACAATGAGCAGTTCTTC. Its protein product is CASSFGGGAGGPLYNEQFF.

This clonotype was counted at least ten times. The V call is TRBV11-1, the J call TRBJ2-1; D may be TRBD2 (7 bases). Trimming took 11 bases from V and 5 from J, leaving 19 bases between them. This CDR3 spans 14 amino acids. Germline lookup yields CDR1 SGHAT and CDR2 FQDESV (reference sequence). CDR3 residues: CASWGGPTDNEQFF. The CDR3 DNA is TGTGCCTCCTGGGGGGGCCCAACCGACAATGAGCAGTTCTTC.

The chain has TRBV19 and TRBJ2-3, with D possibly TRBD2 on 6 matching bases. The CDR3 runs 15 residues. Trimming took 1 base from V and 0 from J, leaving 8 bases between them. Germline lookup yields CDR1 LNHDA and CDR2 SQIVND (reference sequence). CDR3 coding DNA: TGTGCCAGTAGTATAGTAGCGGCTAGCACAGATACGCAGTATTTT. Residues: CASSIVAASTDTQYF.